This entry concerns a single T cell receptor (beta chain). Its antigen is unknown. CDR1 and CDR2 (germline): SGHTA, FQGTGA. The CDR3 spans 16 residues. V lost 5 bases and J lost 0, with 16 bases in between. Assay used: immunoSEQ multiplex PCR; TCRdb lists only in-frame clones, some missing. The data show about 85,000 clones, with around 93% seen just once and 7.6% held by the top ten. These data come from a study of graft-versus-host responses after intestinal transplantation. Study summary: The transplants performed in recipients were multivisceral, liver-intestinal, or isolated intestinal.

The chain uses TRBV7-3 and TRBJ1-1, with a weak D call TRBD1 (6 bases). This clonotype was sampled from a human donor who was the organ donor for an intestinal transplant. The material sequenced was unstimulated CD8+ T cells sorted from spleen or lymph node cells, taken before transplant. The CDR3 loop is CASSRNRDDMNTEAFF. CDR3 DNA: TGTGCCAGCAGCCGAAACAGGGACGATATGAACACTGAAGCTTTCTTT.